Each of the 15 T cell receptor beta chains below was sequenced from the same sample in a study of technical replicates of blood from a few donors (dated by TCRdb to the late 2010s). Library creation used the immunoSEQ multiplex PCR assay. Here the immuneACCESS table is served through TCRdb, limited to in-frame sequences with V and J called. Missing clones are a known gap in these copies; in checked studies unresolved V genes cover under half, and the rest lacks a known reason. The sample includes about 84,000 clones, with roughly 93% observed a single time. Under 0.3% of the sample comes from the top ten. The sequenced material came from T cells isolated from PBMCs. The receptors originated from a human donor in good health.

The rearrangement uses TRBV4-1 and TRBJ2-6, with 10 bases identical to TRBD2. Germline assignment: CDR1 MGHRA and CDR2 YSYEKL. V shed 2 bases, J shed 1 base, and the junction held 5 bases outside the gene matches. The CDR3 is 18 amino acids. CDR3 loop: CASSQSGGARSGANVLTF. The CDR3, as DNA: TGCGCCAGCAGCCAAAGCGGGGGGGCGCGGTCTGGGGCCAACGTCCTGACTTTC.

This clone was seen only once. The CDR3 loop reads CASSPPVGRGGDGYTF. The CDR3 nucleotides read TGTGCCAGCAGCCCCCCCGTTGGAAGGGGGGGGGATGGCTACACCTTC. V gene TRBV7-9 combines with J gene TRBJ1-2; perhaps TRBD1 as D (6 bases). The V gene lost 5 bases and the J gene lost 6 bases, with 22 bases spanning the gap. Germline V gene data show CDR1 as SEHNR and CDR2 as FQNEAQ (reference sequence). The CDR3 length is 16 residues.

This chain links TRBV20-1 with TRBJ1-4; unclear D gene. This CDR3 contains 10 residues. The V and J ends lost 6 bases and 5 bases respectively, with 4 bases between them. Germline CDR1 reads DFQATT; CDR2 reads SNEGSKA (reference sequence). The CDR3 loop reads CSALNEKLFF. The CDR3, as DNA: TGCAGTGCCCTGAATGAAAAACTGTTTTTT.

This clone occurred once. The genes are TRBV14 and TRBJ1-3; TRBD1 is a possible D gene (6 bases). CDR3 size: 14 residues. V lost 4 bases to trimming and J lost 1 base, with 8 bases between them. Looked up from germline, CDR1 is SGHDN and CDR2 is FVKESK. The DNA of the CDR3 is TGTGCCAGCAGCCTCGGACAGTCTGGAAACACCATATATTTT. Its protein is CASSLGQSGNTIYF.

As for this clone: At one boundary the junction diverges from the germline segment, which might be a read error. The chain joins TRBV7-7 to TRBJ2-1, with D possibly being TRBD2 (5 bases). CDR3 length equals 16 residues. CDR1 SSHAT and CDR2 FNYEAQ come from the germline V gene (reference sequence). The chain's CDR3 is CASSLALSRGHNEQFF. The DNA for the CDR3 is TGTGCTAGCAGCTTAGCCCTCAGCCGGGGTCACAATGAGCAGTTCTTC.

The V gene is TRBV4-1, the J gene TRBJ2-7; D unclear. Between the trimmed V and J ends, which lost 5 bases and 0 bases, there was a span of 14 bases. The germline V gene encodes CDR1 MGHRA and CDR2 YSYEKL. This CDR3 contains 15 residues. CDR3 DNA sequence: TGCGCCAGCAGCTCCTTGCAACAAAACTCCTACGAGCAGTACTTC. Protein sequence: CASSSLQQNSYEQYF.

This chain links TRBV5-4 with TRBJ2-2; 9 bases map to TRBD2. V dropped 2 bases and J dropped 0; count of bases not matched to a gene: 5. The length of the CDR3 is 17 residues. Germline values: CDR1 SGHNT, CDR2 YYREEE (reference sequence). The CDR3 region has the DNA TGTGCCAGCAGCTTCGGCGGGAGGGCCTCGAACACCGGGGAGCTGTTTTTT. It encodes CASSFGGRASNTGELFF.

The J gene is TRBJ2-7, the V gene TRBV7-9, with no clear D. Trimming left V 6 bases short and J 4 bases short, with 7 bases between. This CDR3 has 11 amino acids. Germline V gene sequence: CDR1 SEHNR, CDR2 FQNEAQ (reference sequence). The CDR3 spells CASSHAYEQYF. CDR3 nucleotide sequence: TGTGCCAGCAGTCACGCGTACGAGCAGTACTTC.

This sequence joins TRBV27 and TRBJ2-3; 7 nucleotides agree with TRBD1. In germline, CDR1 is MNHEY, CDR2 SMNVEV (reference sequence). The J segment lost 6 bases and the V segment lost 5 bases, leaving 5 bases of the junction unmatched. The length of the CDR3 is 13 residues. The CDR3 DNA is TGTGCCAGCAGTGGAACAGGGGCGGATACGCAGTATTTT. It encodes CASSGTGADTQYF.

The V and J genes are TRBV19 and TRBJ1-1; 10 bases align to TRBD1. CDR1 and CDR2 from the germline V gene are LNHDA and SQIVND (reference sequence). V dropped 6 bases and J dropped 5; count of bases not matched to a gene: 6. The CDR3 is 14 residues long. CDR3 region: CASSPDRGPTEAFF. CDR3 DNA sequence: TGTGCCAGTAGCCCAGACAGGGGGCCGACTGAAGCTTTCTTT. Full variable domain (outside the CDR3, taken from reference TRBV19 and TRBJ1-1): DGGITQSPKYLFRKEGQNVTLSCEQNLNHDAMYWYRQDPGQGLRLIYYSQIVNDFQKGDIAEGYSVSREKKESFPLTVTSAQKNPTAFYLCASSPDRGPTEAFFGQGTRLTVV.

The chain is built from TRBV28 and TRBJ2-3; 10 bases are a match to TRBD1. The CDR3 is 14 residues long. Germline CDR1 MDHEN, CDR2 SYDVKM. The J segment lost 5 bases and the V segment lost 2 bases, leaving 1 base of the junction unmatched. This CDR3 is CASSLGTGEDTQYF. In nucleotides, the CDR3 is TGTGCCAGCAGTTTAGGGACAGGGGAAGATACGCAGTATTTT.

The rearrangement joins TRBV5-1 to TRBJ2-1; the match to TRBD2 covers 10 bases. This CDR3 is built from 17 residues. Trimming at V came to 1 base and at J to 7 bases, leaving 11 bases not matched to a gene. The V gene's germline CDR1 is SGHRS and CDR2 YFSETQ. The CDR3 sequence is CASSLKGLAGVRNEQFF. The CDR3 nucleotides are TGCGCCAGCAGCTTGAAGGGGCTAGCGGGGGTTAGGAATGAGCAGTTCTTC.

The chain employs TRBV27 and TRBJ2-3, with 8 bases lining up with TRBD2. The junction had 4 bases not matched to a gene; V was cut back by 9 bases and J by 2 bases. This CDR3 is built from 13 residues. Per the germline V gene, CDR1 is MNHEY and CDR2 is SMNVEV (reference sequence). CDR3: CASRAGATDTQYF. The CDR3 DNA reads TGTGCCAGTCGAGCGGGGGCCACAGATACGCAGTATTTT.

The rearrangement links TRBV7-9 to TRBJ2-1; D unclear. The CDR3 loop spans 15 amino acids. CDR1 SEHNR and CDR2 FQNEAQ come from the germline V gene (reference sequence). Trimming shortened V by 4 bases and J by 0 bases, and 10 bases separated the two germline ends. The CDR3 bases are TGTGCCAGCAGCTCATTATATAGCTCCTACAATGAGCAGTTCTTC. It encodes CASSSLYSSYNEQFF.

This chain connects TRBV7-2 to TRBJ2-7; the match to TRBD2 covers 7 bases. The ends lost 5 bases at V and 0 bases at J; junction bases unmatched: 13. Germline CDR1 SGHTA, CDR2 FQGNSA. CDR3 length: 17 residues. This CDR3 is CASSPLGLAALSYEQYF. In DNA form, the CDR3 reads TGTGCCAGCAGCCCTCTGGGTCTAGCGGCCCTCTCCTACGAGCAGTACTTC.